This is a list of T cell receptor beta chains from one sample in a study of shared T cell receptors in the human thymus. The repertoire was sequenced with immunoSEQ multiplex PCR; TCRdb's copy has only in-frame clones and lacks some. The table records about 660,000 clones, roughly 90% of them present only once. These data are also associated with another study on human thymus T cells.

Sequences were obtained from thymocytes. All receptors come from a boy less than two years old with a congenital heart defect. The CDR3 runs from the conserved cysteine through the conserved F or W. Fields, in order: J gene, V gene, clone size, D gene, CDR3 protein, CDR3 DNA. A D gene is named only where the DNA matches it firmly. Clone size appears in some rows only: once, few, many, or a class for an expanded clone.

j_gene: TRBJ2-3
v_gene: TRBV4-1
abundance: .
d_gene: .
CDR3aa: CASSQLSNADYTDTQYF
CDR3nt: TGCGCCAGCAGCCAACTTTCCAACGCGGATTACACAGATACGCAGTATTTT

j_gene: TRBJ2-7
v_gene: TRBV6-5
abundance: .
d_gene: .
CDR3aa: CASSYDPAGPTYEQYF
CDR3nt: TGTGCCAGCAGTTACGACCCCGCGGGACCTACCTACGAGCAGTACTTC

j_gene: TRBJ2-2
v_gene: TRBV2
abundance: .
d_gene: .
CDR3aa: CASSVNRVTGELFF
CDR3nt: TGTGCCAGCAGTGTAAACAGGGTGACCGGGGAGCTGTTTTTT

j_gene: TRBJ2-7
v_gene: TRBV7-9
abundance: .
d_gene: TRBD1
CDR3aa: CASSYRDRGYEQYF
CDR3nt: TGTGCCAGCAGCTACCGGGACAGGGGCTACGAGCAGTACTTC

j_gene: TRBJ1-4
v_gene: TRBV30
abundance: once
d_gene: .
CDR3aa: CAWSGPPQGRLGELFF
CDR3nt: TGTGCCTGGAGTGGGCCCCCTCAGGGTCGATTAGGGGAACTGTTTTTT

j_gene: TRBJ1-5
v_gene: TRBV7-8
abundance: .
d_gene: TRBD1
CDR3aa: CASSLLGQGRLSQHF
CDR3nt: TGTGCCAGCAGCTTACTGGGACAGGGGAGGCTGTCCCAGCATTTT

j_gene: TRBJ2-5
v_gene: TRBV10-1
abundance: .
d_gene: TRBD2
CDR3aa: CASSERGREQETQYF
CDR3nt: TGCGCCAGCAGTGAACGAGGGAGGGAGCAAGAGACCCAGTACTTC

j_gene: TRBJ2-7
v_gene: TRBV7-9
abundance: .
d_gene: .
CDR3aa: CASSSSEQYF
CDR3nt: TGTGCCAGCAGCTCCTCCGAGCAGTACTTC

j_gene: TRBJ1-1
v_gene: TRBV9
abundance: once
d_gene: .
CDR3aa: CASSFKAGTEAFF
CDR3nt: TGTGCCAGCAGCTTCAAGGCGGGGACTGAAGCTTTCTTT

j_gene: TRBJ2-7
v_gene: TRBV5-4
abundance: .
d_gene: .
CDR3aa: CASSIRDYEQYF
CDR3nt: TGTGCCAGCAGCATTAGAGACTACGAGCAGTACTTC

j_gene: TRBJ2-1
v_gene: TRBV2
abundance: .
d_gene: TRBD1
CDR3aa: CASRRGQGSNNEQFF
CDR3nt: TGTGCCAGCAGGCGGGGACAGGGGAGTAACAATGAGCAGTTCTTC

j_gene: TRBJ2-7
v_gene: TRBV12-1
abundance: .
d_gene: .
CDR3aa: CASSFAERLYEQYF
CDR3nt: TGTGCCAGCAGCTTTGCGGAGCGACTCTACGAGCAGTACTTC

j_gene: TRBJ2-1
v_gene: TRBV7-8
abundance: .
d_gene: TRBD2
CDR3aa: CASKTGEGLSGSWVFDEQFF
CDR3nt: TGTGCCAGCAAGACTGGGGAAGGTTTGAGCGGGAGTTGGGTTTTCGATGAGCAGTTCTTC

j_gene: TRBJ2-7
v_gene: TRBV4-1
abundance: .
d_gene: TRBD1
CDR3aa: CASSQDHPGQGLYEQYF
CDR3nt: TGCGCCAGCAGCCAAGATCACCCGGGACAGGGGTTATACGAGCAGTACTTC

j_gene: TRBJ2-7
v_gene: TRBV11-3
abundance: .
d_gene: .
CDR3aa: CASSLKNSPGEQYF
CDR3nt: TGTGCCAGCAGCTTAAAAAACTCGCCGGGCGAGCAGTACTTC

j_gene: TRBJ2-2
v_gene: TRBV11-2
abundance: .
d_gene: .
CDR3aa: CASSLNKKGELFF
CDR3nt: TGTGCCAGCAGCCTTAACAAAAAGGGGGAGCTGTTTTTT

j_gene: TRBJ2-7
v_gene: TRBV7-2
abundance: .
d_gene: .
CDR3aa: CASRPEGGYEQYF
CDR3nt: TGTGCCAGCCGGCCGGAGGGGGGGTACGAGCAGTACTTC

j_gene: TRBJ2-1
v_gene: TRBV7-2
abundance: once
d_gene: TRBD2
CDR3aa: CASTPPGLANNEQFF
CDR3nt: TGTGCCAGCACCCCGCCGGGACTAGCTAACAATGAGCAGTTCTTC

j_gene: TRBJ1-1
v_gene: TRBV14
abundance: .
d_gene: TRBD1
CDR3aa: CASSQDADRMRWNTEAFF
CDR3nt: TGTGCCAGCAGCCAAGATGCGGACAGGATGAGGTGGAACACTGAAGCTTTCTTT

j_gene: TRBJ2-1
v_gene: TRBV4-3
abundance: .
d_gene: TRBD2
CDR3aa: CASSQEWVTSGRTDEQFF
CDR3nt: TGCGCCAGCAGCCAAGAATGGGTGACTAGCGGGAGAACCGATGAGCAGTTCTTC

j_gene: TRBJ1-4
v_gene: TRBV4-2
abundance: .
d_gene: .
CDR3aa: CASSQDWRKATNEKLFF
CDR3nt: TGTGCCAGCAGCCAAGATTGGCGGAAGGCGACTAATGAAAAACTGTTTTTT

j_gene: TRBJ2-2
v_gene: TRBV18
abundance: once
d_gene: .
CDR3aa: CASSPVGHTLNTGELFF
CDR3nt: TGTGCCAGCTCACCAGTTGGACACACCCTAAACACCGGGGAGCTGTTTTTT

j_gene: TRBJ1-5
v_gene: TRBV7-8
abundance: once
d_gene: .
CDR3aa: CASSLAAQGYSNQPQHF
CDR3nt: TGTGCCAGCAGCTTAGCTGCCCAGGGTTATAGCAATCAGCCCCAGCATTTT

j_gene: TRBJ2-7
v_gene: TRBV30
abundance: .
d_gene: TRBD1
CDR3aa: CAWSANSRGQVADKILRVDAQYF
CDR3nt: TGTGCCTGGAGTGCGAATAGCAGAGGACAGGTCGCGGATAAAATCCTACGAGTTGACGCGCAGTACTTC

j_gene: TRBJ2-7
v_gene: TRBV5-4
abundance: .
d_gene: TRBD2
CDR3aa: CASSLAGEQDEQYF
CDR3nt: TGTGCCAGCAGTCTCGCGGGAGAACAAGACGAGCAGTACTTC

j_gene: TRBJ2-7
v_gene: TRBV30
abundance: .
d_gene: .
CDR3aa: CAWKTAPSEHTTYEQYF
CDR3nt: TGTGCCTGGAAAACGGCCCCTAGCGAACACACCACCTACGAGCAGTACTTC

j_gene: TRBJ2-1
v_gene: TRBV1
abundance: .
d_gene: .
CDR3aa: CTSSQVAGGGYNEQFF
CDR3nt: TGCACCAGCAGCCAAGTGGCGGGAGGGGGTTACAATGAGCAGTTCTTC

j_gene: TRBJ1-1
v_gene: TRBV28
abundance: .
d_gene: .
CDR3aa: CASSSFDTGGTEAFF
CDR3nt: TGTGCCAGCAGTTCATTTGACACCGGAGGGACTGAAGCTTTCTTT

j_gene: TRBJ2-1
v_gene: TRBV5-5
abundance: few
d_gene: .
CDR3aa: CASTRENGTYNEQFF
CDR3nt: TGTGCCAGCACCCGTGAGAACGGGACCTACAATGAGCAGTTCTTC

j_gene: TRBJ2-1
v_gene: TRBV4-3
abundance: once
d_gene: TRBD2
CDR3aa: CASSHEREASGDHNEQFF
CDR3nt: TGCGCCAGCAGCCACGAAAGGGAGGCTAGCGGGGATCACAATGAGCAGTTCTTC

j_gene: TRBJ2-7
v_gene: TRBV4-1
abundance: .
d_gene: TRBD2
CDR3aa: CASSQDVGRGSYNNEQYF
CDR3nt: TGCGCCAGCAGCCAAGACGTCGGCCGCGGGAGCTATAACAACGAGCAGTACTTC

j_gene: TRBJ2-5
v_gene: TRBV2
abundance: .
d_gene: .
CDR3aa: CASSEGSFLGETQYF
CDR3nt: TGTGCCAGCAGTGAAGGGAGCTTCCTAGGAGAGACCCAGTACTTC

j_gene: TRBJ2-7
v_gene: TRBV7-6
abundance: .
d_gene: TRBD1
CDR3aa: CASSLAKTGGSPYEQYF
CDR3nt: TGTGCCAGCAGCTTAGCCAAGACAGGGGGTAGCCCCTACGAGCAGTACTTC

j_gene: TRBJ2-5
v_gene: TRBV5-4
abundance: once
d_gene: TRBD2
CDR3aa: CASSFGMNSGRSETQYF
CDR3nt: TGTGCCAGCAGCTTTGGCATGAATAGCGGGAGGTCGGAGACCCAGTACTTC

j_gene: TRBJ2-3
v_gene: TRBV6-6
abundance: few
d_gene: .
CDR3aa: CASIDRVTDTQYF
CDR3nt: TGTGCCAGCATTGACAGAGTCACAGATACGCAGTATTTT

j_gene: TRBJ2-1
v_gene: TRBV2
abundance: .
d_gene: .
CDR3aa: CASISGSSYNEQFF
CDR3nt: TGTGCCAGCATTAGCGGTAGCTCCTACAATGAGCAGTTCTTC

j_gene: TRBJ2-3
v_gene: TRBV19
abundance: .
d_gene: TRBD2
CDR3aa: CASSPSGRDTDTQYF
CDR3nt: TGTGCCAGTAGCCCTAGCGGGAGGGACACAGATACGCAGTATTTT

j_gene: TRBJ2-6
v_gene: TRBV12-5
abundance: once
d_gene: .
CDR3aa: CASGLDLEQGLISGANVLTF
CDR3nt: TGTGCTAGTGGTTTAGATTTGGAGCAGGGACTTATCTCTGGGGCCAACGTCCTGACTTTC

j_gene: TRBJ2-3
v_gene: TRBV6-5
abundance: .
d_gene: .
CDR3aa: CASDPGQSRTDTQYF
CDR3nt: TGTGCCAGCGACCCAGGACAGAGTCGCACAGATACGCAGTATTTT

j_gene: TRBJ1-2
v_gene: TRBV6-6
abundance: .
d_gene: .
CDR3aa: CASTVIGHTLWNGYTF
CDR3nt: TGTGCCAGCACCGTGATTGGACACACCTTGTGGAATGGCTACACCTTC

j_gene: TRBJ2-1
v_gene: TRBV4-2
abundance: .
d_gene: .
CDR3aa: CASSQAAPGNKKSAPNEQFF
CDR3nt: TGTGCCAGCAGCCAAGCAGCGCCGGGGAACAAGAAATCAGCCCCCAATGAGCAGTTCTTC

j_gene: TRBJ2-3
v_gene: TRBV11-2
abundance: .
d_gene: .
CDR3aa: CASSLPRQEKRTDTQYF
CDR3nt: TGTGCCAGCAGCTTACCCCGACAGGAAAAACGCACAGATACGCAGTATTTT